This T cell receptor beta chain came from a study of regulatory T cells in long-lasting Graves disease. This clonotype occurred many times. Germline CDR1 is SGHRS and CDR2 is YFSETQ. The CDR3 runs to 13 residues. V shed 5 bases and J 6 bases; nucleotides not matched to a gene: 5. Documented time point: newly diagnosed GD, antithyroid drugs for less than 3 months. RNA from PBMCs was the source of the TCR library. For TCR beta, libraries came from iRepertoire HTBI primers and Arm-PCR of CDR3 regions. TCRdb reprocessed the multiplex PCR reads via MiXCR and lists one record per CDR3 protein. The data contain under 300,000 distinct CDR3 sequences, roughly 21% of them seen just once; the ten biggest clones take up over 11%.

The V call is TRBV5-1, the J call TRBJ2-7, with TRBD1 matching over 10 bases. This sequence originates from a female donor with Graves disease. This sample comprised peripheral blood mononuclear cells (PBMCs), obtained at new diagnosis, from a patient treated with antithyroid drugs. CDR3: CASSGTGDSEQYF. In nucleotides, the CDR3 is TGCGCCAGCAGTGGGACAGGGGATAGCGAGCAGTACTTC.